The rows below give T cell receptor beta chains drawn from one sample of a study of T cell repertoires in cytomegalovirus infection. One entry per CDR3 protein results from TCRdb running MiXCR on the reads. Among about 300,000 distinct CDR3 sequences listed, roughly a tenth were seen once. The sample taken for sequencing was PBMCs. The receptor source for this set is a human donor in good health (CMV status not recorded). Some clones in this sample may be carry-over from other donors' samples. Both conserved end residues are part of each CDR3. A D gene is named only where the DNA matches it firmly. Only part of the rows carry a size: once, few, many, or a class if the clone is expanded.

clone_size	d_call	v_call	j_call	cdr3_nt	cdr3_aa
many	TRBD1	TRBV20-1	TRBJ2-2	TGCAGTGCTCCGACAGGGGGGAGAACCGGGGAGCTGTTTTTT	CSAPTGGRTGELFF
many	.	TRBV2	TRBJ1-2	TGTGCCAGCAGCCTGATAAGGGCCGATGGCTACACCTTC	CASSLIRADGYTF
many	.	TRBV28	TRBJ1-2	TGTGCCAGCGAGGGTGCTTATGGCTACACCTTC	CASEGAYGYTF
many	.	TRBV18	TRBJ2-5	TGTGCCAGCTCGCCCCGAGGAGGGGGACAAGAGACCCAGTACTTC	CASSPRGGGQETQYF
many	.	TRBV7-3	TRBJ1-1	TGTGCCAGCAGCTTAACCTCGGATCGGGTACGCTCTGAAGCTTTCTTT	CASSLTSDRVRSEAFF
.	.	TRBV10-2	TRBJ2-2	TGCGCCAGCGACCAGGGGAACGCCGGGGAGCTGTTTTTT	CASDQGNAGELFF
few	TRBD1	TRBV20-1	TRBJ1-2	TGCAGTGCCCAGGGGGCCAGGTTCGACGTCTATGGCTACACCTTC	CSAQGARFDVYGYTF
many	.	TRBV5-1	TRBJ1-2	TGCGCCAGCAGCTTGGGAGCAGGGACAAGTTCATTC	CASSLGAGTSSF
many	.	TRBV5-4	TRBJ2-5	TGTGCCAGCAGCCCCATCAGTAAAGAGACCCAGTACTTC	CASSPISKETQYF
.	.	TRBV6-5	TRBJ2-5	TGTGCCAGCAGTTACAGGACAGTGGGAGAGACCCAGTACTTC	CASSYRTVGETQYF
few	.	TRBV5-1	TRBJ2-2	TGCGCCAGCAGGGGGTTATCCGGGGGCCTCGGAGTTACCGGGGAGCTGTTTTTT	CASRGLSGGLGVTGELFF
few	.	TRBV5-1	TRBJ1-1	TGCGCCAGCAGCTTGCCGACAGCGAACACTGAAGCTTTCTTT	CASSLPTANTEAFF
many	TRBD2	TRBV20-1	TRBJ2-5	TGCAGTGCCAGCGGGAGGACCTATCCTTCAGAGACCCAGTACTTC	CSASGRTYPSETQYF
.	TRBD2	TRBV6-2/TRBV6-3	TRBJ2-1	TGTGCCAGCAGTTATTCCGGGGGGGGGGGCCGGAATGAGCAGTTCTTC	CASSYSGGGGRNEQFF
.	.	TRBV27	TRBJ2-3	TGTGCCAGCAGTTTTTTTAACACAGATACGCAGTATTTT	CASSFFNTDTQYF
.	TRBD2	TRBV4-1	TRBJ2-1	TGTGCCAGCAGCCAACGGGAGGCAGCAGAGCAGTTCTTC	CASSQREAAEQFF
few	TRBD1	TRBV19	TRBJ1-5	TGTGCCAGTAGTATAGGACAGGGACACAATCAGCCCCAGCATTTT	CASSIGQGHNQPQHF
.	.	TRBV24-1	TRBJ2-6	TGTGCCGCGCAGCGGCCTGGGGCCAACGTCCTGACTTTC	CAAQRPGANVLTF
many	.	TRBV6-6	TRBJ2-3	TGTGCCAGCAGCGGGGGCGAGGTCACAGATACGCAGTATTTT	CASSGGEVTDTQYF
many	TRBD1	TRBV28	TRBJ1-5	TGTGCCAGCCAGGGGGTTTTTCAGCCCCAGCATTTT	CASQGVFQPQHF
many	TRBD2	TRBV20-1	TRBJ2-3	TGCAGTGCTAGTAACCTAGCGGAGTACACAGATACGCAGTATTTT	CSASNLAEYTDTQYF
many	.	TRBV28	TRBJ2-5	TGTGCCAGCAGTTCCTCGGGGGCTGAAGAGACCCAGTACTTC	CASSSSGAEETQYF
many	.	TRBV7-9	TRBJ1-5	TGTGCCAGCAGCTTAAATAATCAGCCCCAGCATTTT	CASSLNNQPQHF
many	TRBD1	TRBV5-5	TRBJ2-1	TGTGCCAGCAGCGTAGCAGACAGGGAAAGGAATGAGCAGTTCTTC	CASSVADRERNEQFF
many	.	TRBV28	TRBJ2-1	TGTGCCAGCAGTTTAAGACTCGTTTACAATGAGCAGTTCTTC	CASSLRLVYNEQFF
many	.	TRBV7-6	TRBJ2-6	TGTGCCAGCAGCTTATTGGTCGGGTTGACACTGGCTGGGGCCAACGTCCTGACTTTC	CASSLLVGLTLAGANVLTF
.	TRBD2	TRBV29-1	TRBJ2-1	TGCAGCTTGGGACTACCGTACAATGAGCAGTTCTTC	CSLGLPYNEQFF